This TCR beta chain was found in a study of blood T cell repertoires in COVID-19. V trimming: 6 bases; J trimming: 9 bases; junction bases outside the gene matches: 9. The CDR3 sequence is 15 residues long. Germline V CDR1 and CDR2: MNHEY, SVGAGI. Sequencing used immunoSEQ multiplex PCR; TCRdb keeps in-frame clones, though not all of them. The sample comprises approximately 300,000 clones, about 85% of which are singletons, and about 2% rests with the top ten. Participants reported their clinical history, and cohort assignment relied on those reports. The sequenced sample was PBMCs or T cells enriched from blood (not recorded which). The receptor was isolated from a woman in her 30s who had been exposed to COVID-19. The V call is TRBV6-5, the J call TRBJ2-1, with 12 positions matching TRBD1. CDR3 nucleotides: TGTGCCAGCAGACCGGGACAGGGGGCAGTGGTTGAGCAGTTCTTC. Protein: CASRPGQGAVVEQFF.